This T cell receptor (beta chain) was retrieved from a study of beta chain features in type 1 diabetes. Study-wide findings and caveats: An over-representation of cells with high TCR expression could result from cDNA sequencing. People with Type 1 diabetes carried modestly yet significantly shorter TCRB CDR3s in all four CD4+ subsets. HLA effects on TCRB rearrangement stayed unresolved here.

Reverse transcription of all isolated RNA meant that expressed TCRB transcripts were sequenced. About 3.7 million reads, on average, came from each naive, central memory and regulatory T cell sample. The protocol was immunoSEQ multiplex PCR, while the TCRdb copy is restricted to in-frame clones and leaves out a portion. The sample gives 400,000 or so clones, over 9.5% of which show up once; over 0.008% is in the top ten. This clone was observed a handful of times. Its antigen remains unknown. The V segment lost 5 bases and the J segment 4 bases; nucleotides outside the gene matches: 7. Per the germline V gene, CDR1 is SGHTA and CDR2 is FQGNSA. This CDR3 spans 14 amino acids.

The clonotype comes from a young woman with type 1 diabetes. Sequencing input: naive CD4+ T cells from blood. The chain combines TRBV7-2 with TRBJ1-1; 7 bases agree with TRBD1. CDR3 residues: CASSLNPGGTEAFF. The DNA for the CDR3 is TGTGCCAGCAGCCTGAACCCAGGGGGCACTGAAGCTTTCTTT. Full variable domain (outside the CDR3, taken from reference TRBV7-2 and TRBJ1-1): GAGVSQSPSNKVTEKGKDVELRCDPISGHTALYWYRQSLGQGLEFLIYFQGNSAPDKSGLPSDRFSAERTGGSVSTLTIQRTQQEDSAVYLCASSLNPGGTEAFFGQGTRLTVV.